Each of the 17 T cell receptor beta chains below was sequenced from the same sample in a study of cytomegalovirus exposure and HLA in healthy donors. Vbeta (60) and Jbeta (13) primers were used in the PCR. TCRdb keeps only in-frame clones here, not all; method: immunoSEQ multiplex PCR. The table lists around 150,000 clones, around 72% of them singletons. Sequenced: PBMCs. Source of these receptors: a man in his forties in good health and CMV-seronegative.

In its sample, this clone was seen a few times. The CDR3 coding sequence is TGCGCCAGCAGCGCAACCGGGTCTGAGACCTACGAGCAGTACTTC. The encoded protein is CASSATGSETYEQYF. The J gene is TRBJ2-7, the V gene TRBV5-1; no clear D. The CDR3 loop spans 15 amino acids. Germline V gives CDR1 SGHRS, CDR2 YFSETQ. The V gene lost 4 bases and the J gene lost 2 bases, with 16 bases spanning the gap.

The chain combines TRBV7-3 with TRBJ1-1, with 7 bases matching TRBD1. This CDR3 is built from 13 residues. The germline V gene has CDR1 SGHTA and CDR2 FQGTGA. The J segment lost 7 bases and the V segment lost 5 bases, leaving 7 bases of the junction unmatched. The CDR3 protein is CASSPTGTGEAFF. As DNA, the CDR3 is TGTGCCAGCAGCCCGACAGGGACGGGTGAAGCTTTCTTT.

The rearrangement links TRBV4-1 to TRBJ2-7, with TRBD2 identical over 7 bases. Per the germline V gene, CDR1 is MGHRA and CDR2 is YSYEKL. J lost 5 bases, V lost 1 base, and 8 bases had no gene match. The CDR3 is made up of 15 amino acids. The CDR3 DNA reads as TGCGCCAGCAGCCAAGTCGACGGGGGGAACCACGAGCAGTACTTC. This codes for CASSQVDGGNHEQYF.

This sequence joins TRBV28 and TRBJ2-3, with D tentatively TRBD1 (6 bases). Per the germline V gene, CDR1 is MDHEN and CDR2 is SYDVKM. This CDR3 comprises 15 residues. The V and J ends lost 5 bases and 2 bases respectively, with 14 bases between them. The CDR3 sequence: CASSLWTDYTDTQYF. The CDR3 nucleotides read TGTGCCAGCAGTCTCTGGACAGACTACACAGATACGCAGTATTTT.

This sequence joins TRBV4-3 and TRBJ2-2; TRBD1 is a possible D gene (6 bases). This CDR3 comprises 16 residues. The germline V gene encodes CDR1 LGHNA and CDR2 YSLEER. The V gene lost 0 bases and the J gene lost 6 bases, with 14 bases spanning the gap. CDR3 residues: CASSQDRGSQSGELFF. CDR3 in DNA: TGCGCCAGCAGCCAAGACAGGGGATCCCAATCCGGGGAGCTGTTTTTT.

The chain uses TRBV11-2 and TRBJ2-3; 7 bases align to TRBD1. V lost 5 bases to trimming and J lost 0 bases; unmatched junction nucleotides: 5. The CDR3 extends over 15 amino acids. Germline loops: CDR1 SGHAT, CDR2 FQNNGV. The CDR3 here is CASSGTVASTDTQYF. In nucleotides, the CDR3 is TGTGCCAGCAGCGGGACAGTGGCTAGCACAGATACGCAGTATTTT.

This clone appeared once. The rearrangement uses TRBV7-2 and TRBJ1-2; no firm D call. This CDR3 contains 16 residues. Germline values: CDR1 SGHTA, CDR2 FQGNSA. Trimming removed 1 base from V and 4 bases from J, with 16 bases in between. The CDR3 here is CASSLDNRDLAYGYTF. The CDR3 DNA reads TGTGCCAGCAGCTTAGACAACCGGGATTTGGCCTATGGCTACACCTTC.

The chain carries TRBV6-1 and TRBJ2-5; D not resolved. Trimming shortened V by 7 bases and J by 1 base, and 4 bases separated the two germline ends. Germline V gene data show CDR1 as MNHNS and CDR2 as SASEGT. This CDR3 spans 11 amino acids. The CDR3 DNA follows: TGTGCCAGCACCTTCCAAGAGACCCAGTACTTC. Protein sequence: CASTFQETQYF.

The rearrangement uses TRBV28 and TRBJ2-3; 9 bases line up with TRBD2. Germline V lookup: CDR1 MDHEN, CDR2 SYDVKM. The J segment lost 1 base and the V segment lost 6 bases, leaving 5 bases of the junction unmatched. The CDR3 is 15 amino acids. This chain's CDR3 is CASRPQRGGTDTQYF. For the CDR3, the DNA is TGTGCCAGCAGACCCCAGCGGGGGGGCACAGATACGCAGTATTTT.

CDR3 sequence: CASSLRGGNQPQHF. The CDR3 nucleotides read TGCGCCAGCAGCTTACGGGGGGGCAATCAGCCCCAGCATTTT. This chain connects TRBV5-1 to TRBJ1-5; possibly TRBD1 for D (5 bases). Germline loops: CDR1 SGHRS, CDR2 YFSETQ. Deletions cut 2 bases from V and 2 bases from J, with 8 bases between. The CDR3 runs to 14 residues.

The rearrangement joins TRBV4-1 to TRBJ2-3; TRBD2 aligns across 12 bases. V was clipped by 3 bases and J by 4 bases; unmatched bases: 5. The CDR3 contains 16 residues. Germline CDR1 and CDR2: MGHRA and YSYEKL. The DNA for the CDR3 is TGCGCCAGCAGCCACCTAGCGGGAGGGGGCCCAGATACGCAGTATTTT. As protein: CASSHLAGGGPDTQYF.

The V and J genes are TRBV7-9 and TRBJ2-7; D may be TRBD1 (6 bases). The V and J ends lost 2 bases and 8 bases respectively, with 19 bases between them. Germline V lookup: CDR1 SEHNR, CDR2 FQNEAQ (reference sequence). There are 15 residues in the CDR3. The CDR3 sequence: CASSLSTVGQPQQYF. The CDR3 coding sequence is TGTGCCAGCAGCTTATCCACGGTCGGACAGCCCCAGCAGTACTTC.

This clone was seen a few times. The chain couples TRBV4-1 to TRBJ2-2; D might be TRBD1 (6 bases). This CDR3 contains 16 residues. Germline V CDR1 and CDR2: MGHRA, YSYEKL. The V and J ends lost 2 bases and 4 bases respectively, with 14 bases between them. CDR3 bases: TGCGCCAGCAGCCAAAATCTAGGACAGATCACCGGGGAGCTGTTTTTT. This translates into CASSQNLGQITGELFF.

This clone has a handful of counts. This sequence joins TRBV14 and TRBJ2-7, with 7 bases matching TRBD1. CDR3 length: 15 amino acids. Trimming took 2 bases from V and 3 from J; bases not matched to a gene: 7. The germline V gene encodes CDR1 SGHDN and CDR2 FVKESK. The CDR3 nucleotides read TGTGCCAGCAGCCAAAGGGGGCCCCCTGGCTACGAGCAGTACTTC. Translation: CASSQRGPPGYEQYF.

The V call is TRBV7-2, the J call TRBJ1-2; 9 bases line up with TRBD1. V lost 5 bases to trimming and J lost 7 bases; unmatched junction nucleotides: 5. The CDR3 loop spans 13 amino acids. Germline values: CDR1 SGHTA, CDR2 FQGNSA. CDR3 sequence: CASSTGTGCGYTF. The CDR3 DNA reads TGTGCCAGCAGCACAGGGACAGGGTGTGGCTACACCTTC.

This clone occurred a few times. CDR3 loop: CASSYPGHSSGNTIYF. CDR3 nucleotide sequence: TGCGCCAGCAGTTATCCGGGACATAGCTCTGGAAACACCATATATTTT. This chain links TRBV4-1 with TRBJ1-3; a possible D gene is TRBD1 (6 bases). Germline V lookup: CDR1 MGHRA, CDR2 YSYEKL. The CDR3 contains 16 residues. The V end lost 6 bases, the J end lost 0 bases, and 15 bases lay between the germline ends.

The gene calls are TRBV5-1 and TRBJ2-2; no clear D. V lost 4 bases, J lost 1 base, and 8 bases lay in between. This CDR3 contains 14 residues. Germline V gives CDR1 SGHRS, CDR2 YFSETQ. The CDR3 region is CASSIDMNTGELFF. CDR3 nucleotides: TGCGCCAGCAGCATCGACATGAACACCGGGGAGCTGTTTTTT.